This T cell receptor beta chain appears in the sequencing data of a study of shared clonotypes between healthy human individuals. V gave up 5 bases and J gave up 4 bases; unmatched junction bases: 10. The V gene's germline CDR1 is SGHAT and CDR2 FQNNGV. The CDR3 is made up of 15 amino acids. TCRdb keeps only in-frame clones here, not all; method: immunoSEQ multiplex PCR. The table includes approximately 2.3 million clones, approximately 93% detected once. In the CD4+ fraction, cells were divided into CD45RA+ naive and CD45RA-negative memory subsets. The specimen sequenced was naive CD4+ T cells from PBMCs. Regarding subset: CD45RA+ positively selected. The rearrangement links TRBV11-2 to TRBJ2-7, with 8 bases that match TRBD1. This receptor was identified in a young man in good health. Some clones in this sample may be carry-over from other donors' samples. The CDR3 DNA reads as TGTGCCAGCAGCCAGGGACAGGCGCAACCTTACGAGCAGTACTTC. Its translation: CASSQGQAQPYEQYF.